This TCR beta chain appears in the sequencing data of a study of blood T cell repertoires in COVID-19. At the level of the study: Some COVID-19 samples were acute and others convalescent; all came from the United States, Italy and Spain. In each case, the material was cDNA or gDNA derived from T cells, B-cell-depleted T cells, or PBMCs.

This clone was picked up a small number of times. The CDR3 length is 15 residues. The germline V gene encodes CDR1 SGHDN and CDR2 FVKESK. V shed 2 bases and J shed 3 bases, with 8 bases lying between them. Authors' processing steps: Cell counts per sample came from amplifying reference gene primers. The assay was immunoSEQ multiplex PCR, and TCRdb's table has in-frame clones only and misses some. The V and J calls and clone size are taken from that table; D and trimming were inferred from the DNA. The data show 150,000 or so clones, with 75% to 80% seen just once and roughly 1.8% held by the top ten. Source material: peripheral blood. The sequence was obtained from a man older than 75 with acute or convalescent COVID-19. The chain links TRBV14 to TRBJ1-6; D not certain. The DNA for the CDR3 is TGTGCCAGCAGCCAAATTGAGATCTATAATTCACCCCTCCACTTT. Protein: CASSQIEIYNSPLHF.